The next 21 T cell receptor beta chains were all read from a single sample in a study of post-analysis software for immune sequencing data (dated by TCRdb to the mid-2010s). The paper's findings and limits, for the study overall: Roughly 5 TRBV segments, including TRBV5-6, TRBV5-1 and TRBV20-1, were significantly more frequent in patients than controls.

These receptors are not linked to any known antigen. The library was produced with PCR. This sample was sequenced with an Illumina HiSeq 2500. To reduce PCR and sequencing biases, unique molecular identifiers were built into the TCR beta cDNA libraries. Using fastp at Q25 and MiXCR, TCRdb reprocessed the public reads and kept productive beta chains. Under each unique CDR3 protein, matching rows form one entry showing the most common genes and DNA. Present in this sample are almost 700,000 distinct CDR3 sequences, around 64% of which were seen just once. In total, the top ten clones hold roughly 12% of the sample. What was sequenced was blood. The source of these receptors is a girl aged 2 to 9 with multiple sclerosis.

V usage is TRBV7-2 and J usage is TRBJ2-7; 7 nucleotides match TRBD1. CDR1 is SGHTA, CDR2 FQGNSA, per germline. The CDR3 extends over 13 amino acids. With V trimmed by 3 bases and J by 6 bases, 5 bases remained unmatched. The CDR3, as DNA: TGTGCCAGCAGCTTCGAGGGGGCGGGCGAGCAGTACTTC. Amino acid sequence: CASSFEGAGEQYF.

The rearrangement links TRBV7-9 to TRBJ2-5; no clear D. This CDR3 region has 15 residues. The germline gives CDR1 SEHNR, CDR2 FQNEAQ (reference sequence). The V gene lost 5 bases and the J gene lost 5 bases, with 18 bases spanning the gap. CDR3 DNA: TGTGCCAGCAGCACAATTTTGAGGACCCCGGAGACCCAGTACTTC. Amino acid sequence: CASSTILRTPETQYF.

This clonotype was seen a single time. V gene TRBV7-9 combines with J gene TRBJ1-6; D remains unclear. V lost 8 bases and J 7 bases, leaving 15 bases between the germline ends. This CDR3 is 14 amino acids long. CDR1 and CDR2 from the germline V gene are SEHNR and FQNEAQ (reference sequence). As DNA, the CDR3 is TGTGCCAGCCGGTTGGGTGGGTACAATTCACCCCTCCACTTT. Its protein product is CASRLGGYNSPLHF.

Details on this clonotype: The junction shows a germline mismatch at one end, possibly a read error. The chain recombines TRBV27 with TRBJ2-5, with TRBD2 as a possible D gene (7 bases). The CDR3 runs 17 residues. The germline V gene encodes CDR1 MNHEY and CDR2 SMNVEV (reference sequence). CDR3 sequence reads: CAGSLSFLGGAQETQYF. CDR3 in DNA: TGTGCCGGCAGTTTAAGTTTTCTGGGGGGGGCCCAAGAGACCCAGTACTTC.

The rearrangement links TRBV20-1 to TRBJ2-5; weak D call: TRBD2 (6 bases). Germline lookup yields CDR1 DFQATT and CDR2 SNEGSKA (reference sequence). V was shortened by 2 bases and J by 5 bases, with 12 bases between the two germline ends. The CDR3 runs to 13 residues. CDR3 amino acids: CSARSGSWETQYF. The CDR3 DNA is TGCAGTGCTAGATCCGGGAGCTGGGAGACCCAGTACTTC.

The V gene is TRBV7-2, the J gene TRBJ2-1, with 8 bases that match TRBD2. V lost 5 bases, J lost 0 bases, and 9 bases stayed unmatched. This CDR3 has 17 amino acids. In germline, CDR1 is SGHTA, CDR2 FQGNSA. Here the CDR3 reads CASSRRSGAGSYNEQFF. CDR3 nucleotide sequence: TGTGCCAGCAGCCGCCGTAGCGGGGCCGGCTCCTACAATGAGCAGTTCTTC.

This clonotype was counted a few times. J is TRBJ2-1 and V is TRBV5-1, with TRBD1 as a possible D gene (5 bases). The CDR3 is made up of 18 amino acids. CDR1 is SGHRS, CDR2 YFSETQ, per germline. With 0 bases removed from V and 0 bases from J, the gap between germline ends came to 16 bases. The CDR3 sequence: CASSLGAGQGSSYNEQFF. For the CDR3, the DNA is TGCGCCAGCAGCTTGGGGGCTGGGCAGGGAAGCTCCTACAATGAGCAGTTCTTC.

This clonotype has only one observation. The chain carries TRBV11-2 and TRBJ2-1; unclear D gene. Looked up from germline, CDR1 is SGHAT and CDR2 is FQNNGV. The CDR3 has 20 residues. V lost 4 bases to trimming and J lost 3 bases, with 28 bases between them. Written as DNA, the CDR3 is TGTGCCAGCAGCTCCGGCGGCGGAGTAACCCGCAACCCCAGCTACAATGAGCAGTTCTTC. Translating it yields CASSSGGGVTRNPSYNEQFF. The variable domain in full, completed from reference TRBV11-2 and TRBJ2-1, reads EAGVAQSPRYKIIEKRQSVAFWCNPISGHATLYWYQQILGQGPKLLIQFQNNGVVDDSQLPKDRFSAERLKGVDSTLKIQPAKLEDSAVYLCASSSGGGVTRNPSYNEQFFGPGTRLTVL.

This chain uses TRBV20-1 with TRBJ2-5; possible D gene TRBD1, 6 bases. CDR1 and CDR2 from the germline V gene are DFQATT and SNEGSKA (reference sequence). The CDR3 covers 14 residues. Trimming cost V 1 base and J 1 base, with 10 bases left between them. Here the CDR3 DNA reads TGCAGTGCTAGAGGAACAGGGATCCAAGAGACCCAGTACTTC. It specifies CSARGTGIQETQYF.

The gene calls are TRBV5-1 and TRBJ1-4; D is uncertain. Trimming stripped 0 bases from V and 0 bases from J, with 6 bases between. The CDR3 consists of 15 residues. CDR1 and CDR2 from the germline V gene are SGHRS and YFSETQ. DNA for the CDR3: TGCGCCAGCAGCTTGGCCCATGCAACTAATGAAAAACTGTTTTTT. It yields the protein CASSLAHATNEKLFF.

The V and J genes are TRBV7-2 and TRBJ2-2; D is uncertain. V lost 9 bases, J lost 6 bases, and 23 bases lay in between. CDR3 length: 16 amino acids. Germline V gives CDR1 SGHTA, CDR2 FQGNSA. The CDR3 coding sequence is TGTGCCAGTAGCCCCCGGAGCCGACGCTGGGCCGGGGAGCTGTTTTTT. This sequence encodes CASSPRSRRWAGELFF.

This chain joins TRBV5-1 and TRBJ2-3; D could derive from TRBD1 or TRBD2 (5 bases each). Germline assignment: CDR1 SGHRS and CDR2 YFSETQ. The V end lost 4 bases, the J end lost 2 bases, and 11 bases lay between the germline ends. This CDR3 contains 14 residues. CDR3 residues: CASSRDPTTDTQYF. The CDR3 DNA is TGCGCCAGCAGCCGGGACCCAACCACAGATACGCAGTATTTT.

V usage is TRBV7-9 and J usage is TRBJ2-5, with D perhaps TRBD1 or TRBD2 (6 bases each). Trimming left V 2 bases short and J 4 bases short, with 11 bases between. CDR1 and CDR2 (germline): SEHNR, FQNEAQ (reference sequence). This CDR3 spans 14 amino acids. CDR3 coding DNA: TGTGCCAGCAGCTTACCGGGGGCCGGAGAGACCCAGTACTTC. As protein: CASSLPGAGETQYF.

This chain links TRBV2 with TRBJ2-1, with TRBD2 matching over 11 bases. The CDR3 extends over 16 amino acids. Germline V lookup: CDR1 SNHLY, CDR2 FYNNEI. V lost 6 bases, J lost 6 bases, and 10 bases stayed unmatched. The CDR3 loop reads CASSLSGTSGGNEQFF. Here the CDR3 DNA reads TGTGCCAGCAGCTTGTCCGGGACTAGCGGCGGCAATGAGCAGTTCTTC.

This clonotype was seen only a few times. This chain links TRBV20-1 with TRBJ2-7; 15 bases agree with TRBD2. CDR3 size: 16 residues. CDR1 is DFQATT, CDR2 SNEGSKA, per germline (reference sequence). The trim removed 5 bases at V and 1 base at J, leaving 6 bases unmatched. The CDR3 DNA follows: TGCAGTGCTTGGACTAGCGGGAGGGCGAAGTCCTACGAGCAGTACTTC. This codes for CSAWTSGRAKSYEQYF.

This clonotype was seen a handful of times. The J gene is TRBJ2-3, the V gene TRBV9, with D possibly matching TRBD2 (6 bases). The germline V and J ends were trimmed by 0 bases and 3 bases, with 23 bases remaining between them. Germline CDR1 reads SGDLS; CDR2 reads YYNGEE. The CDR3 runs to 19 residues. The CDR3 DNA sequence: TGTGCCAGCAGCGTAGGTGCAGCGGGTAGGGGAGAGTCAACAGATACGCAGTATTTT. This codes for CASSVGAAGRGESTDTQYF.

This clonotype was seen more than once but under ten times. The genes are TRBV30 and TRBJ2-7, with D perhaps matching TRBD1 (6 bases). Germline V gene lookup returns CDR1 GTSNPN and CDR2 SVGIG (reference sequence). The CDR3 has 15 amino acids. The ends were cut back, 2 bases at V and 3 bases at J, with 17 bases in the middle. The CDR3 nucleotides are TGTGCCTGGAGTCCCCTCAATACAGGGATCTACGAGCAGTACTTC. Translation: CAWSPLNTGIYEQYF. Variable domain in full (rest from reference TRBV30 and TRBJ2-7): SQTIHQWPATLVQPVGSPLSLECTVEGTSNPNLYWYRQAAGRGLQLLFYSVGIGQISSEVPQNLSASRPQDRQFILSSKKLLLSDSGFYLCAWSPLNTGIYEQYFGPGTRLTVT.

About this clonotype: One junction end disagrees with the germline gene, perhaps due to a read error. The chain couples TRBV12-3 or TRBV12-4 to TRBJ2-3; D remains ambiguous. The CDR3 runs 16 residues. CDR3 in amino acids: CASSLRRRTSTDAQYF. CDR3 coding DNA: TGTGCCAGCAGTTTACGGCGCAGGACGAGCACAGATGCGCAGTATTTT.

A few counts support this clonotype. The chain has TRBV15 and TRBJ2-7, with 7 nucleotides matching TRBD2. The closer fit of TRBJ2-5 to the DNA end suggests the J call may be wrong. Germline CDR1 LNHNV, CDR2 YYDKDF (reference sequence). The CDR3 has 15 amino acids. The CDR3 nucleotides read TGTGCCACCAGCAGAGATCGAGCGGGATCGGAGACCCAGTACTTC. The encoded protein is CATSRDRAGSETQYF.

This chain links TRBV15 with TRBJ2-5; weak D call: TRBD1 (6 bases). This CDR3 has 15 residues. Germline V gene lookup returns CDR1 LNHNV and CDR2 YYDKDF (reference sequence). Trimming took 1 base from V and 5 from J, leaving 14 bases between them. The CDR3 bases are TGTGCCACCAGCAGAGCCCAGGGGAGTTTGGAGACCCAGTACTTC. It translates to CATSRAQGSLETQYF.

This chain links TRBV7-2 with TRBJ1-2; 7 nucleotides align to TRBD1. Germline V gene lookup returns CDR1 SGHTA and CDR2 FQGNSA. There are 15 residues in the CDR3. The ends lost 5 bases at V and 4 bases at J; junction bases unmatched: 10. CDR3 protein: CASSQGQIPFYGYTF. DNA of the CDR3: TGTGCCAGCAGCCAGGGACAGATACCCTTCTATGGCTACACCTTC.